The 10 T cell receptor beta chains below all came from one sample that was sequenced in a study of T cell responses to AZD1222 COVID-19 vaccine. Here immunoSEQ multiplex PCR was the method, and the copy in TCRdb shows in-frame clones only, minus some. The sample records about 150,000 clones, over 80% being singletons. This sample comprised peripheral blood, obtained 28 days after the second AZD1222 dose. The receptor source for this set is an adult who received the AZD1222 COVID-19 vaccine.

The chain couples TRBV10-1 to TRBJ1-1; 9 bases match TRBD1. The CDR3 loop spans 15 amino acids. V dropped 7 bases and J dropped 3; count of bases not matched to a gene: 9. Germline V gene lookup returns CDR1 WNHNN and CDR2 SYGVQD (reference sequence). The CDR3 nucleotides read TGCGCCAGCAACCCGAACAGGGGGCTTTACACTGAAGCTTTCTTT. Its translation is CASNPNRGLYTEAFF.

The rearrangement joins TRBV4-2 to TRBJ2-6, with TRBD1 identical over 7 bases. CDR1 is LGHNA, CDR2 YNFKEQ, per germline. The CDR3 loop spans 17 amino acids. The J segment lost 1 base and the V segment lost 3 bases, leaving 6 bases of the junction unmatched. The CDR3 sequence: CASSQTGPSSGANVLTF. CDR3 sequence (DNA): TGTGCCAGCAGCCAGACAGGGCCATCTTCTGGGGCCAACGTCCTGACTTTC.

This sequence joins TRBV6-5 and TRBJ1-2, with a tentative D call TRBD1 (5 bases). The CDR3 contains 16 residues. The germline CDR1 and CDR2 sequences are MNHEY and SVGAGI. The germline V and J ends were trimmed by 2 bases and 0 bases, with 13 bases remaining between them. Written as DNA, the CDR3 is TGTGCCAGCAGTTACGGATTCGGGGGAACTAACTATGGCTACACCTTC. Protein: CASSYGFGGTNYGYTF.

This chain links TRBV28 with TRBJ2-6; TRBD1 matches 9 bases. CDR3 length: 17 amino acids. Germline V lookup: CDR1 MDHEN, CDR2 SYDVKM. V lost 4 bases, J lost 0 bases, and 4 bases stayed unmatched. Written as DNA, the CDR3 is TGTGCCAGCAGTTCTGGGACAGGGACCTCTGGGGCCAACGTCCTGACTTTC. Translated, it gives CASSSGTGTSGANVLTF.

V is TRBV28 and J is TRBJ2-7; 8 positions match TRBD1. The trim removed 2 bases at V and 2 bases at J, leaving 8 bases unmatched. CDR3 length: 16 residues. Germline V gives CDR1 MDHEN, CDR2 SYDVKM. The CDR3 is CASSLPGLQGAYEQYF. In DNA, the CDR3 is TGTGCCAGCAGTTTACCGGGATTACAGGGGGCCTACGAGCAGTACTTC.

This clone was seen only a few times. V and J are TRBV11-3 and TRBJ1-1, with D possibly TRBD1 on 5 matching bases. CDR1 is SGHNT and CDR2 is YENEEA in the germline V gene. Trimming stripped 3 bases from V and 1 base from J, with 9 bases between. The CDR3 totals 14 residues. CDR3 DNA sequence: TGTGCCAGCAGCTTTGACAGTTGGAACACTGAAGCTTTCTTT. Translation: CASSFDSWNTEAFF. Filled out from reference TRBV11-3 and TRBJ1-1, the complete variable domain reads EAGVVQSPRYKIIEKKQPVAFWCNPISGHNTLYWYLQNLGQGPELLIRYENEEAVDDSQLPKDRFSAERLKGVDSTLKIQPAELGDSAVYLCASSFDSWNTEAFFGQGTRLTVV.

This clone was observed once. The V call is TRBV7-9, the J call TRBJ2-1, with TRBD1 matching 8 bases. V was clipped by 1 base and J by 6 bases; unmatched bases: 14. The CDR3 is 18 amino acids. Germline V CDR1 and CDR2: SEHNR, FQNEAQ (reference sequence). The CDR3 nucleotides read TGTGCCAGCAGCTTAGTCCCGACAGGGGCTGGGCCTCTCAATGAGCAGTTCTTC. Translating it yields CASSLVPTGAGPLNEQFF. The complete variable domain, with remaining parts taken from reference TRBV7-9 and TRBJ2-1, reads DTGVSQNPRHKITKRGQNVTFRCDPISEHNRLYWYRQTLGQGPEFLTYFQNEAQLEKSRLLSDRFSAERPKGSFSTLEIQRTEQGDSAMYLCASSLVPTGAGPLNEQFFGPGTRLTVL.

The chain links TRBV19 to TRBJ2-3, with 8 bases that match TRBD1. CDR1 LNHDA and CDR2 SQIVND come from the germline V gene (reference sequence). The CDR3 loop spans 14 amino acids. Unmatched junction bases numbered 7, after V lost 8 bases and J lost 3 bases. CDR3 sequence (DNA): TGTGCCAGTTGTACAGGGGGAAGGACAGATACGCAGTATTTT. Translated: CASCTGGRTDTQYF.

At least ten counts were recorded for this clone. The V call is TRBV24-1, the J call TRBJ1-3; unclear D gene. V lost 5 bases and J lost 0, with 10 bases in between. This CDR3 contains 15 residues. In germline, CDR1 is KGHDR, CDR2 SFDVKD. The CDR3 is CATSVVAASGNTIYF. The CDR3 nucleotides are TGTGCCACCAGTGTGGTCGCCGCCTCTGGAAACACCATATATTTT.

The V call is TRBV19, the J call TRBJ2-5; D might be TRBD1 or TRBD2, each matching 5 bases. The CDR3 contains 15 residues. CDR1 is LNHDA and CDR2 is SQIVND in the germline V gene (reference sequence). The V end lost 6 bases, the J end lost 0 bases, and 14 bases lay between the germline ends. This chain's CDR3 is CASSEGTGYQETQYF. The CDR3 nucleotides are TGTGCCAGTAGCGAAGGGACCGGGTACCAAGAGACCCAGTACTTC.